The rows below give T cell receptor beta chains drawn from one sample of a study of OX40 agonist ivuxolimab in advanced cancers. Measured with immunoSEQ multiplex PCR; TCRdb has only the in-frame clones, and not every one. The sample includes about 100,000 clones, around 91% of them seen just once. Sequences were derived from CD4+ or CD8+ T cells sorted from blood, sampled in a trial of the OX40 agonist ivuxolimab. Every receptor here comes from an adult with an advanced solid tumor such as melanoma, head and neck, liver or kidney cancer. Both conserved end residues are part of each CDR3. Fields, in order: clone size, D gene, J gene, V gene, CDR3 DNA, CDR3 protein. A D gene is named only where the DNA matches it firmly. Clone size appears in some rows only: once, few, many, or a class for an expanded clone.

abundance: .
d_gene: TRBD2
j_gene: TRBJ2-3
v_gene: TRBV30
CDR3nt: TGTGCCTGGAGTGTCTTGGGGCGGGAGAGCACAGATACGCAGTATTTT
CDR3aa: CAWSVLGRESTDTQYF

abundance: once
d_gene: .
j_gene: TRBJ2-4
v_gene: TRBV6-1
CDR3nt: TGTGCCAGCAGCCGAGGGGGGGGAAACATTCAGTACTTC
CDR3aa: CASSRGGGNIQYF

abundance: .
d_gene: .
j_gene: TRBJ1-3
v_gene: TRBV11-1
CDR3nt: TGTGCCAGCAGCTTCGCTGGAAACACCATATATTTT
CDR3aa: CASSFAGNTIYF

abundance: .
d_gene: .
j_gene: TRBJ1-1
v_gene: TRBV7-9
CDR3nt: TGTGCCAGCAGCCAAAGATCGGGGGCCATCATGAACACTGAAGCTTTCTTT
CDR3aa: CASSQRSGAIMNTEAFF

abundance: .
d_gene: TRBD2
j_gene: TRBJ2-1
v_gene: TRBV11-2
CDR3nt: TGTGCCAGCAGCTTAATAGCGGGAGAAATACCTAGTGAGCAGTTCTTC
CDR3aa: CASSLIAGEIPSEQFF

abundance: .
d_gene: .
j_gene: TRBJ2-1
v_gene: TRBV5-4
CDR3nt: TGTGCCAGCAGCTCTGGGTTAGCGGAGTACTCCTACAATGAGCAGTTCTTC
CDR3aa: CASSSGLAEYSYNEQFF

abundance: .
d_gene: .
j_gene: TRBJ1-1
v_gene: TRBV2
CDR3nt: TGTGCCAGCAGTGAAGGACAGGAGCTTGAAGCTTTCTTT
CDR3aa: CASSEGQELEAFF

abundance: .
d_gene: .
j_gene: TRBJ1-1
v_gene: TRBV11-3
CDR3nt: TGTGCCAGCAGCCCCGGAGCGATGAACACTGAAGCTTTCTTT
CDR3aa: CASSPGAMNTEAFF

abundance: .
d_gene: .
j_gene: TRBJ2-7
v_gene: TRBV10-3
CDR3nt: TGTGCCATCAGGGTAACCTCCTACGAGCAGTACTTC
CDR3aa: CAIRVTSYEQYF

abundance: .
d_gene: .
j_gene: TRBJ1-5
v_gene: TRBV15
CDR3nt: TGTGCCACCAGCAGGGACGGCAACAATCAGCCCCAGCATTTT
CDR3aa: CATSRDGNNQPQHF

abundance: .
d_gene: TRBD1
j_gene: TRBJ2-3
v_gene: TRBV6-5
CDR3nt: TGTGCCAGCAGTCGCGGCGGACAGGGGGGAGATACGCAGTATTTT
CDR3aa: CASSRGGQGGDTQYF

abundance: .
d_gene: TRBD1
j_gene: TRBJ2-5
v_gene: TRBV5-1
CDR3nt: TGCGCCAGCAGCTTGTCTGGGACAGGGGAGAGTGAGACCCAGTACTTC
CDR3aa: CASSLSGTGESETQYF

abundance: .
d_gene: .
j_gene: TRBJ1-5
v_gene: TRBV11-2
CDR3nt: TGTGCCAGCAGCTTAGATCGATTGCCCGGACAGAGCAATCAGCCCCAGCATTTT
CDR3aa: CASSLDRLPGQSNQPQHF

abundance: .
d_gene: TRBD2
j_gene: TRBJ2-2
v_gene: TRBV7-6
CDR3nt: TGTGCCAGCAGCTCTAGCGGGAGGGGGACCGGGGAGCTGTTTTTT
CDR3aa: CASSSSGRGTGELFF

abundance: .
d_gene: TRBD1
j_gene: TRBJ2-7
v_gene: TRBV11-1
CDR3nt: TGTGCCAGCAGCGAGGGACAGGGAACTTTCTACGAGCAGTACTTC
CDR3aa: CASSEGQGTFYEQYF

abundance: .
d_gene: .
j_gene: TRBJ2-4
v_gene: TRBV5-1
CDR3nt: TGCGCCAGCAGCTTGGCCGTTGGAACGAGTAGAGGCGGAAACATTCAGTACTTC
CDR3aa: CASSLAVGTSRGGNIQYF

abundance: .
d_gene: .
j_gene: TRBJ1-6
v_gene: TRBV4-3
CDR3nt: TGCGCCAACAGCCAAGATCCAGGGTTTAATTCACCCCTCCACTTT
CDR3aa: CANSQDPGFNSPLHF

abundance: .
d_gene: TRBD1
j_gene: TRBJ2-2
v_gene: TRBV7-3
CDR3nt: TGTGCCAGCAGCTCGACAGGGAGTACTAACACCGGGGAGCTGTTTTTT
CDR3aa: CASSSTGSTNTGELFF

abundance: .
d_gene: TRBD1
j_gene: TRBJ1-1
v_gene: TRBV25-1
CDR3nt: TGTGCCATCATTCCTGACAGGGAGGGCCCGAACACTGAAGCTTTCTTT
CDR3aa: CAIIPDREGPNTEAFF

abundance: .
d_gene: .
j_gene: TRBJ2-7
v_gene: TRBV18
CDR3nt: TGTGCCAGCTCCTTCGGGGGCGACGCCTACGAGCAGTACTTC
CDR3aa: CASSFGGDAYEQYF

abundance: .
d_gene: TRBD1
j_gene: TRBJ1-2
v_gene: TRBV18
CDR3nt: TGTGCCAGCTCACCTAACGGACAGGGGAACTATGGCTACACCTTC
CDR3aa: CASSPNGQGNYGYTF

abundance: .
d_gene: .
j_gene: TRBJ1-1
v_gene: TRBV15
CDR3nt: TGTGCCACCAGCAGAGATCCCGGCGGCACTGAAGCTTTCTTT
CDR3aa: CATSRDPGGTEAFF

abundance: .
d_gene: .
j_gene: TRBJ2-6
v_gene: TRBV7-9
CDR3nt: TGTGCCAGCAGCTTAGTAAGCTCTGGGGCCAACGTCCTGACTTTC
CDR3aa: CASSLVSSGANVLTF

abundance: .
d_gene: .
j_gene: TRBJ2-3
v_gene: TRBV7-8
CDR3nt: TGTGCCAGCAGCTCTCTTTCTAGCACAGATACGCAGTATTTT
CDR3aa: CASSSLSSTDTQYF

abundance: few
d_gene: TRBD2
j_gene: TRBJ2-3
v_gene: TRBV11-3
CDR3nt: TGTGCCAGCAGCCAAGGGTTTGGGCTAGCGGAGAACACAGATACGCAGTATTTT
CDR3aa: CASSQGFGLAENTDTQYF

abundance: .
d_gene: TRBD2
j_gene: TRBJ2-5
v_gene: TRBV29-1
CDR3nt: TGCAGCGTTGAGGGAGGGGTAATATTCGAGACCCAGTACTTC
CDR3aa: CSVEGGVIFETQYF

abundance: .
d_gene: TRBD2
j_gene: TRBJ2-3
v_gene: TRBV11-3
CDR3nt: TGTGCCAGCAGCTCCCGACTAGCGGGAGCGGGAGATACGCAGTATTTT
CDR3aa: CASSSRLAGAGDTQYF

abundance: .
d_gene: .
j_gene: TRBJ1-2
v_gene: TRBV7-2
CDR3nt: TGTGCCAGCAGCTTGCTGACGTATGGCTACACCTTC
CDR3aa: CASSLLTYGYTF

abundance: .
d_gene: TRBD2
j_gene: TRBJ2-7
v_gene: TRBV9
CDR3nt: TGTGCCAGCAGCGTAGGGGGGACTAGCGGGGTCTACGAGCAGTACTTC
CDR3aa: CASSVGGTSGVYEQYF

abundance: .
d_gene: TRBD2
j_gene: TRBJ2-1
v_gene: TRBV7-8
CDR3nt: TGTGCCAGCAGCTTATCTTTCGGCGGGAGGTTTCGCGAGCAGTTCTTC
CDR3aa: CASSLSFGGRFREQFF

abundance: once
d_gene: .
j_gene: TRBJ2-5
v_gene: TRBV27
CDR3nt: TGTGCCAGCAGTTACACTAGCTCCCGAAGGGCCCAGTACTTC
CDR3aa: CASSYTSSRRAQYF

abundance: .
d_gene: .
j_gene: TRBJ1-1
v_gene: TRBV6-1
CDR3nt: TGTGCCAGCAGCCTGACAGCGAACACTGAAGCTTTCTTT
CDR3aa: CASSLTANTEAFF

abundance: .
d_gene: TRBD2
j_gene: TRBJ2-5
v_gene: TRBV7-9
CDR3nt: TGTGCCAGCAGCTCCGCCCTGGCGGGAGGGCCTGGGGAGACCCAGTACTTC
CDR3aa: CASSSALAGGPGETQYF

abundance: .
d_gene: .
j_gene: TRBJ1-1
v_gene: TRBV7-9
CDR3nt: TGTGCCAGCAGCTTAGCTGAGGGGCTGAACACTGAAGCTTTCTTT
CDR3aa: CASSLAEGLNTEAFF

abundance: .
d_gene: .
j_gene: TRBJ2-7
v_gene: TRBV6-5
CDR3nt: TGTGCCAGCAGTTACTCGCAGGGGACATCTTACGAGCAGTACTTC
CDR3aa: CASSYSQGTSYEQYF

abundance: .
d_gene: TRBD2
j_gene: TRBJ2-3
v_gene: TRBV5-1
CDR3nt: TGCGCCAGCAGCGAGGGGACTAGCAATACGCAGTATTTT
CDR3aa: CASSEGTSNTQYF

abundance: .
d_gene: .
j_gene: TRBJ2-2
v_gene: TRBV21-1
CDR3nt: TGTGCCAGCAGCAAAGCCCACACCGGGGAGCTGTTTTTT
CDR3aa: CASSKAHTGELFF

abundance: .
d_gene: TRBD2
j_gene: TRBJ2-3
v_gene: TRBV7-2
CDR3nt: TGTGCCAGCAGCTTAGTTAGCGGGAATACGCAGTATTTT
CDR3aa: CASSLVSGNTQYF

abundance: once
d_gene: TRBD1
j_gene: TRBJ2-1
v_gene: TRBV7-9
CDR3nt: TGTGCCAGCAGCTCCAGGGGGCCGTTCTACAATGAGCAGTTCTTC
CDR3aa: CASSSRGPFYNEQFF

abundance: .
d_gene: .
j_gene: TRBJ2-1
v_gene: TRBV11-3
CDR3nt: TGTGCCAGCAGCTTAGCCTGGGACTCCCGAGGACAATATGAGCAGTTCTTC
CDR3aa: CASSLAWDSRGQYEQFF

abundance: .
d_gene: TRBD2
j_gene: TRBJ2-7
v_gene: TRBV11-2
CDR3nt: TGTGCCAGCAGCTTAGAGTTAGCGGGAGTGGGTTTTTACGAGCAGTACTTC
CDR3aa: CASSLELAGVGFYEQYF

abundance: .
d_gene: .
j_gene: TRBJ2-5
v_gene: TRBV7-2
CDR3nt: TGTGCCAGCAGCTTAGGGGGGGCAGGGGCGCACCAAGAGACCCAGTACTTC
CDR3aa: CASSLGGAGAHQETQYF

abundance: once
d_gene: TRBD1
j_gene: TRBJ2-7
v_gene: TRBV11-2
CDR3nt: TGTGCCAGTCGAAGGGGACAGGGTACCTACGAGCAGTACTTC
CDR3aa: CASRRGQGTYEQYF

abundance: .
d_gene: .
j_gene: TRBJ2-5
v_gene: TRBV28
CDR3nt: TGTGCCAGCTCCGCAACAGGGACTACCACAGAGACCCAGTACTTC
CDR3aa: CASSATGTTTETQYF